This T cell receptor (beta chain) was sequenced in a study of T-cell reconstitution after alpha-beta-depleted transplantation in children. The CDR3 sequence is 14 residues long. Trimming left V 5 bases short and J 7 bases short, with 14 bases between. Germline CDR1 SGHVS, CDR2 FNYEAQ. The authors prepared the TCRbeta library with unique molecular identifiers. TCRdb used MiXCR to reprocess the PCR reads, holding one entry per CDR3 protein. The table records about 72,000 distinct CDR3 sequences, 6% to 8% of them present only once. This clonotype showed up just a few times. The sequencing here drew on PBMCs from the stem cell graft donor, taken from the stem cell graft. The sequence derives from a human donor who donated a stem cell graft to a child with acute lymphoblastic leukemia. The chain couples TRBV7-6 to TRBJ1-4, with D perhaps TRBD1 (6 bases). CDR3 region: CASSQGQNLEKLFF. DNA for the CDR3: TGTGCCAGCAGCCAAGGACAGAATCTTGAAAAACTGTTTTTT.